One sample yielded the 29 T cell receptor beta chains listed below, sequenced in a study of cytomegalovirus exposure and HLA in healthy donors. Both 60 Vbeta primers and 13 Jbeta primers went into the PCR. Generated by immunoSEQ multiplex PCR, the TCRdb table keeps only in-frame clones and is missing some. The sample lists roughly 170,000 clones; 70% to 90% were seen once. The material sequenced was PBMCs. These receptors all come from a woman aged 18-29 years in good health and CMV-seronegative.

The chain combines TRBV10-3 with TRBJ2-5, with TRBD1 matching 7 bases. With 5 bases clipped from V and 4 bases from J, the junction kept 7 bases outside the gene matches. Germline V gives CDR1 ENHRY, CDR2 SYGVKD. The length of the CDR3 is 14 residues. CDR3: CAISRDRVRETQYF. Here the CDR3 DNA reads TGTGCCATCAGTCGGGACAGAGTTCGAGAGACCCAGTACTTC.

The chain joins TRBV28 to TRBJ1-2; 8 bases match TRBD1. The CDR3 extends over 13 amino acids. The junction had 6 bases not matched to a gene; V was cut back by 6 bases and J by 6 bases. CDR1 MDHEN and CDR2 SYDVKM come from the germline V gene. The CDR3, as DNA: TGTGCCAGCAGCCCGGACAGGGAGGATGGCTACACCTTC. It specifies CASSPDREDGYTF.

The chain carries TRBV11-3 and TRBJ2-5; TRBD2 aligns across 7 bases. Trimming at V came to 3 bases and at J to 2 bases, leaving 3 bases not matched to a gene. The CDR3 runs 14 residues. Germline CDR1 reads SGHNT; CDR2 reads YENEEA. CDR3 loop: CASSFRTSQETQYF. Here the CDR3 DNA reads TGTGCCAGCAGCTTTAGGACTAGTCAAGAGACCCAGTACTTC.

CDR3 nucleotides: TGTGCCAGCAGCTTGGCCGACCAGGGCTCCTACGAGCAGTACTTC. Its protein is CASSLADQGSYEQYF. This chain links TRBV5-4 with TRBJ2-7, with D maybe TRBD1 (5 bases). V was trimmed by 0 bases and J by 0 bases, leaving 10 bases between them. From germline, CDR1 is SGHNT and CDR2 YYREEE (reference sequence). The CDR3 is 15 amino acids.

The chain has TRBV5-6 and TRBJ2-3, with 12 bases fitting TRBD2. Per germline, CDR1 SGHDT and CDR2 YYEEEE. Trimming took 2 bases from V and 4 from J; bases not matched to a gene: 5. This CDR3 has 16 residues. CDR3 nucleotides: TGTGCCAGCAGCTTCCCGACTAGCGGGAGCCCAGATACGCAGTATTTT. Amino acid sequence: CASSFPTSGSPDTQYF.

The chain links TRBV7-9 to TRBJ2-4; TRBD1 might be the D (5 bases). The CDR3 has 16 residues. V lost 5 bases, J lost 0 bases, and 14 bases lay in between. The germline gives CDR1 SEHNR, CDR2 FQNEAQ (reference sequence). CDR3 sequence (DNA): TGTGCCAGCAGCGCGACAGAGAAACTAGCCAAAAACATTCAGTACTTC. This codes for CASSATEKLAKNIQYF.

This chain uses TRBV4-2 with TRBJ2-4, with D possibly being TRBD1 (5 bases). V was trimmed by 4 bases and J by 4 bases, leaving 17 bases between them. Germline CDR1 and CDR2: LGHNA and YNFKEQ. The CDR3 length is 16 residues. This CDR3 is CASSPSRGHLKNIQYF. CDR3 in DNA: TGTGCCAGCAGCCCCAGCCGCGGACACTTGAAAAACATTCAGTACTTC.

The chain recombines TRBV25-1 with TRBJ2-1; 7 bases are shared with TRBD2. The germline V gene has CDR1 MGHDK and CDR2 SYGVNS. The CDR3 is 15 residues long. The J segment lost 5 bases and the V segment lost 4 bases, leaving 8 bases of the junction unmatched. CDR3 coding DNA: TGTGCCAGCAGTGGGGGACTACAAAATCACAATGAGCAGTTCTTC. Translating it yields CASSGGLQNHNEQFF.

V and J are TRBV6-5 and TRBJ1-6; possibly TRBD1 for D (5 bases). Per germline, CDR1 MNHEY and CDR2 SVGAGI. Trimming cost V 6 bases and J 7 bases, with 13 bases left between them. The length of the CDR3 is 14 residues. The CDR3: CASRAQVDNSPLHF. The DNA of the CDR3 is TGTGCCAGCAGGGCACAGGTGGACAATTCACCCCTCCACTTT.

The V gene is TRBV6-5, the J gene TRBJ2-7; 9 nucleotides line up with TRBD1. The CDR3 is 14 residues long. With 1 base clipped from V and 6 bases from J, the junction kept 4 bases outside the gene matches. Germline V CDR1 and CDR2: MNHEY, SVGAGI. CDR3 sequence (DNA): TGTGCCAGCAGTTACTTGACAGGGGGAGCCGAGCAGTACTTC. This gives the protein CASSYLTGGAEQYF.

This clone was detected only once. The chain uses TRBV6-4 and TRBJ2-2, with D possibly TRBD1 on 5 matching bases. This CDR3 contains 14 residues. With 6 bases removed from V and 6 bases from J, the gap between germline ends came to 14 bases. Germline values: CDR1 MRHNA, CDR2 SNTAGT. CDR3 amino acids: CASSVGPGAGELFF. DNA for the CDR3: TGTGCCAGCAGCGTGGGGCCCGGCGCCGGGGAGCTGTTTTTT.

Concerning this clone itself: The sample holds other DNA sequences that translate to the same CDR3. The chain is built from TRBV2 and TRBJ2-4; 11 bases are shared with TRBD2. From germline, CDR1 is SNHLY and CDR2 FYNNEI. There are 15 residues in the CDR3. J gave up 4 bases and V 6 bases, and 5 bases lay outside the gene matches. The CDR3: CASRTGTSGKNIQYF. CDR3 coding DNA: TGTGCCAGCAGGACCGGGACTAGCGGTAAAAACATTCAGTACTTC. The full variable domain, in which reference TRBV2 and TRBJ2-4 provide the parts outside the CDR3, is EPEVTQTPSHQVTQMGQEVILRCVPISNHLYFYWYRQILGQKVEFLVSFYNNEISEKSEIFDDQFSVERPDGSNFTLKIRSTKLEDSAMYFCASRTGTSGKNIQYFGAGTRLSVL.

The CDR3 loop is CASSRDRGYGYTF. The CDR3 DNA follows: TGCGCCAGCAGTCGTGACAGGGGGTATGGCTACACCTTC. The V and J genes are TRBV10-2 and TRBJ1-2, with 9 bases identical to TRBD1. The junction had 3 bases not matched to a gene; V was cut back by 5 bases and J by 5 bases. The CDR3 length is 13 residues. Germline V gene data show CDR1 as WSHSY and CDR2 as SAAADI.

The chain employs TRBV10-1 and TRBJ1-5; D not resolved. Trimming shortened V by 2 bases and J by 4 bases, and 12 bases separated the two germline ends. The CDR3 contains 15 residues. Germline CDR1 is WNHNN and CDR2 is SYGVQD (reference sequence). The CDR3 DNA sequence: TGCGCCAGCAGTGAGAGTGGCAGAGCGAATCAGCCCCAGCATTTT. This encodes CASSESGRANQPQHF.

The rearrangement links TRBV9 to TRBJ2-2; D is possibly TRBD1 (6 bases). The CDR3 is 16 amino acids. From germline, CDR1 is SGDLS and CDR2 YYNGEE. Trimming cost V 1 base and J 0 bases, with 10 bases left between them. The CDR3 spells CASSVLAGANTGELFF. The CDR3 DNA reads as TGTGCCAGCAGCGTATTGGCAGGGGCGAACACCGGGGAGCTGTTTTTT.

The gene calls are TRBV18 and TRBJ1-4; D gene unclear. Trimming took 6 bases from V and 8 from J, leaving 16 bases between them. This CDR3 has 14 residues. CDR1 is KGHSH and CDR2 is LQKENI in the germline V gene. The CDR3, as DNA: TGTGCCAGCTCGGCAGCGCGAGGACTGGAAAAACTGTTTTTT. Residues: CASSAARGLEKLFF.

J is TRBJ2-7 and V is TRBV28, with TRBD2 identical over 9 bases. CDR1 is MDHEN and CDR2 is SYDVKM in the germline V gene. V shed 2 bases and J 5 bases; nucleotides not matched to a gene: 4. The CDR3 totals 14 residues. CDR3 DNA: TGTGCCAGCAGTTTAAGGACTAGCGTACACGAGCAGTACTTC. Encoded protein: CASSLRTSVHEQYF.

Note on this clone: One junction end does not reproduce the germline sequence, and a read error may be involved. The chain joins TRBV7-9 to TRBJ1-1; no clear D. The CDR3 is 12 residues long. Germline V lookup: CDR1 SEHNR, CDR2 FQNEAQ (reference sequence). As DNA, the CDR3 is TGTTCCAGCAGTCCTGTGAACACTGAAGCTTTCTTT. As protein: CSSSPVNTEAFF. Complete variable domain (other parts from reference TRBV7-9 and TRBJ1-1): DTGVSQNPRHKITKRGQNVTFRCDPISEHNRLYWYRQTLGQGPEFLTYFQNEAQLEKSRLLSDRFSAERPKGSFSTLEIQRTEQGDSAMYLCSSSPVNTEAFFGQGTRLTVV.

J is TRBJ2-7 and V is TRBV4-3; 7 bases match TRBD1. The CDR3 consists of 15 residues. V lost 0 bases and J lost 2; bases outside the gene matches: 4. CDR1 is LGHNA, CDR2 YSLEER, per germline. The CDR3 spells CASSQDNRGTYEQYF. Written as DNA, the CDR3 is TGCGCCAGCAGCCAAGACAACAGGGGAACCTACGAGCAGTACTTC.

This clone has a handful of counts. This chain connects TRBV11-3 to TRBJ2-5; D might be TRBD1 (5 bases). The germline gives CDR1 SGHNT, CDR2 YENEEA. The CDR3 is made up of 13 amino acids. Between the trimmed V and J ends, which lost 2 bases and 5 bases, there was a span of 9 bases. The CDR3 sequence is CASSLLKGETQYF. The CDR3 DNA follows: TGTGCCAGCAGCTTACTTAAGGGGGAGACCCAGTACTTC.

The gene calls are TRBV4-1 and TRBJ2-6; D is possibly TRBD1 (6 bases). This CDR3 contains 22 residues. Germline CDR1 reads MGHRA; CDR2 reads YSYEKL. The ends were cut back, 0 bases at V and 0 bases at J, with 24 bases in the middle. CDR3 in amino acids: CASSQDRGKVRDTISGANVLTF. The CDR3, as DNA: TGCGCCAGCAGCCAAGATAGGGGTAAGGTTAGGGACACTATCTCTGGGGCCAACGTCCTGACTTTC.

The V call is TRBV11-2, the J call TRBJ2-1; TRBD1 agrees at 8 bases. The V and J ends lost 0 bases and 0 bases, in that order; junction bases with no gene match: 1. This CDR3 contains 16 residues. Germline CDR1 and CDR2: SGHAT and FQNNGV. This chain's CDR3 is CASSLEDRVSYNEQFF. CDR3 nucleotides: TGTGCCAGCAGCTTAGAGGACAGGGTCTCCTACAATGAGCAGTTCTTC.

The chain couples TRBV6-5 to TRBJ1-1, with D possibly TRBD1 on 5 matching bases. This CDR3 is 13 amino acids long. CDR1 is MNHEY, CDR2 SVGAGI, per germline. V dropped 2 bases and J dropped 7 bases, with 11 bases sitting between them. This CDR3 reads CASSYDIRVEAFF. The CDR3 DNA follows: TGTGCCAGCAGTTACGATATCAGGGTTGAAGCTTTCTTT.

The rearrangement joins TRBV18 to TRBJ2-1; 10 bases are shared with TRBD2. Germline CDR1 KGHSH, CDR2 LQKENI. The CDR3 is 17 amino acids. Losses at the gene ends were 3 bases for V and 6 bases for J; bases not matched to a gene: 11. The CDR3 spells CASSPKSSAGGGNEQFF. In DNA form, the CDR3 reads TGTGCCAGCTCACCGAAGAGTTCAGCGGGGGGGGGCAATGAGCAGTTCTTC.

The chain couples TRBV7-8 to TRBJ2-7, with D possibly being TRBD2 (6 bases). Germline V gene data show CDR1 as SGHVS and CDR2 as FQNEAQ. CDR3 length: 16 residues. The V end lost 2 bases, the J end lost 3 bases, and 17 bases lay between the germline ends. As DNA, the CDR3 is TGTGCCAGCAGCTTAAGGGGATCGGGACTCGACTACGAGCAGTACTTC. This encodes CASSLRGSGLDYEQYF.

J is TRBJ1-5 and V is TRBV28; TRBD1 might be the D (6 bases). This CDR3 comprises 13 residues. From germline, CDR1 is MDHEN and CDR2 SYDVKM. Trimming cost V 7 bases and J 5 bases, with 12 bases left between them. In DNA, the CDR3 is TGTGCCAGCAAGGAAGGGGGAGATCAGCCCCAGCATTTT. Amino acid sequence: CASKEGGDQPQHF. The full variable domain, completed using reference TRBV28 and TRBJ1-5, is DVKVTQSSRYLVKRTGEKVFLECVQDMDHENMFWYRQDPGLGLRLIYFSYDVKMKEKGDIPEGYSVSREKKERFSLILESASTNQTSMYLCASKEGGDQPQHFGDGTRLSIL.

This clone was detected only a few times. J is TRBJ2-2 and V is TRBV6-6; no definite D call. The germline CDR1 and CDR2 sequences are MNHNY and SVGAGI (reference sequence). The CDR3 loop spans 14 amino acids. Trimming removed 2 bases from V and 4 bases from J, with 8 bases in between. In nucleotides, the CDR3 is TGTGCCAGCAGTTACAGACAAGGCACCGGGGAGCTGTTTTTT. Its translation: CASSYRQGTGELFF.

The rearrangement joins TRBV29-1 to TRBJ2-3; 9 bases agree with TRBD2. This CDR3 region has 16 residues. J was trimmed by 4 bases and V by 1 base; bases with no gene match: 9. CDR1 SQVTM and CDR2 ANQGSEA come from the germline V gene. The CDR3 loop is CSVEGGLAGPADTQYF. The CDR3 region has the DNA TGCAGCGTTGAAGGGGGACTAGCAGGGCCAGCAGATACGCAGTATTTT.

V and J are TRBV7-3 and TRBJ2-7, with 8 nucleotides matching TRBD2. Germline-derived CDR1 and CDR2 are SGHTA and FQGTGA. V gave up 2 bases and J gave up 5 bases; unmatched junction bases: 2. This CDR3 comprises 13 residues. Written as DNA, the CDR3 is TGTGCCAGCAGCTTACAAGCGGGAGACGAGCAGTACTTC. Amino acid sequence: CASSLQAGDEQYF.